What follows is one TCR beta chain and its context. Its antigen is still unknown. These data come from a study of T cells in Graves' hyperthyroidism and ophthalmopathy. Study information: Blood from the periphery was taken at initial diagnosis, before any treatment.

Trimming shortened V by 4 bases and J by 9 bases, and 10 bases separated the two germline ends. CDR1 and CDR2 from the germline V gene are MDHEN and SYDVKM. The CDR3 spans 12 residues. Amplified TCR beta CDR3 regions came from RNA transcripts. First-round RT-PCR with HTBI primers amplified the TCR CDR3 region. TCRdb itself ran the multiplex PCR reads through MiXCR, one entry per CDR3 protein. The table includes about 270,000 distinct CDR3 sequences, around 22% detected once. General study points: Most thyroid clonotypes with frequency above 0.001 were detected in blood.

This clonotype originated in a man between 25 and 39 years old with Graves' ophthalmopathy. Source material: blood. The chain recombines TRBV28 with TRBJ1-5, with D uncertain. This chain's CDR3 is CASSSTIAPQHF. The CDR3 DNA reads as TGTGCCAGCAGTTCCACCATTGCGCCCCAGCATTTT.